Listed below are T cell receptor beta chains from one sample, sequenced in a study of shared clonotypes between healthy human individuals. Repertoires were generated with immunoSEQ multiplex PCR, while TCRdb's copy carries only in-frame clones and drops some. The repertoire has 740,000 or so clones, approximately 73% of them found once; the top ten carry 1.5% to 2%. Source material: memory CD4+ T cells sorted from blood. The source is a woman aged 25 to 45 in good health. CDR3s include the opening cysteine and the closing phenylalanine or tryptophan. The order of the fields is CDR3 protein, CDR3 DNA, V gene, J gene, D gene, clone size. A D gene is named only where the DNA matches it firmly. Expanded clones are given a class, and other clones once, few, many or no size at all.

CDR3: CSARVVPTQYF; DNA: TGCAGTGCTAGAGTTGTTCCGACGCAGTATTTT; V: TRBV20-1; J: TRBJ2-3; D: .; size: few
CDR3: CASSNVVAGELFF; DNA: TGTGCCAGCAGCAACGTCGTAGCCGGGGAGCTGTTTTTT; V: TRBV11-2; J: TRBJ2-2; D: .; size: .
CDR3: CASSKRESDEQFF; DNA: TGCGCCAGCAGCAAGCGGGAGTCCGATGAGCAGTTCTTC; V: TRBV10-2; J: TRBJ2-1; D: TRBD2; size: .
CDR3: CASSESPGQGHTGELFF; DNA: TGTGCCAGCAGTGAGTCGCCGGGACAGGGTCACACCGGGGAGCTGTTTTTT; V: TRBV2; J: TRBJ2-2; D: TRBD1; size: many
CDR3: CASSPLGGTGELFF; DNA: TGTGCCAGCAGTCCACTTGGGGGTACCGGGGAGCTGTTTTTT; V: TRBV6-6; J: TRBJ2-2; D: .; size: .
CDR3: CASSRGQVYNEQFF; DNA: TGTGCCAGCAGTAGGGGACAGGTCTACAATGAGCAGTTCTTC; V: TRBV14; J: TRBJ2-1; D: TRBD1; size: few
CDR3: CASSLYTGGYEQYF; DNA: TGTGCCAGCAGTCTCTACACCGGGGGCTACGAGCAGTACTTC; V: TRBV28; J: TRBJ2-7; D: .; size: .
CDR3: CASSSDSRHYGYTF; DNA: TGTGCCAGCAGTTCGGACAGTCGGCACTATGGCTACACCTTC; V: TRBV27; J: TRBJ1-2; D: .; size: .
CDR3: CASSKREGIGDTQYF; DNA: TGTGCCAGTTCAAAACGCGAGGGTATAGGGGATACGCAGTATTTT; V: TRBV27; J: TRBJ2-3; D: .; size: .
CDR3: CASSSTPDDRGTQYF; DNA: TGTGCCAGCAGTTCAACTCCGGACGACCGGGGGACCCAGTACTTC; V: TRBV28; J: TRBJ2-5; D: .; size: .
CDR3: CASSKTSGKNTGELFF; DNA: TGTGCCAGCAGCAAGACTAGCGGCAAGAACACCGGGGAGCTGTTTTTT; V: TRBV5-4; J: TRBJ2-2; D: TRBD2; size: .
CDR3: CASSQDLVTGRTRTDTQYF; DNA: TGCGCCAGCAGCCAAGATTTGGTTACGGGGCGAACGAGAACAGATACGCAGTATTTT; V: TRBV4-1; J: TRBJ2-3; D: .; size: .
CDR3: CASSKDRGYEQYF; DNA: TGTGCCAGTAGCAAGGACAGGGGCTACGAGCAGTACTTC; V: TRBV19; J: TRBJ2-7; D: TRBD1; size: once
CDR3: CASSISGSYEQYF; DNA: TGTGCCAGTAGTATTTCCGGTTCCTACGAGCAGTACTTC; V: TRBV19; J: TRBJ2-7; D: .; size: once
CDR3: CASSLRTEAFF; DNA: TGTGCCAGCAGCTTAAGAACTGAAGCTTTCTTT; V: TRBV5-4; J: TRBJ1-1; D: .; size: .
CDR3: CASSLTGTVAELFF; DNA: TGCGCCAGCAGCCTGACAGGGACGGTAGCGGAACTGTTTTTT; V: TRBV5-1; J: TRBJ1-4; D: TRBD1; size: .
CDR3: CASSQDRTDRWNGYTF; DNA: TGTGCCAGCAGCCAAGACCGGACCGACCGTTGGAATGGCTACACCTTC; V: TRBV14; J: TRBJ1-2; D: .; size: .
CDR3: CASSPIWDRINTIYF; DNA: TGTGCCAGCAGTCCAATATGGGACAGGATAAACACCATATATTTT; V: TRBV6-5; J: TRBJ1-3; D: TRBD1; size: .
CDR3: CASIHGTGGTGELFF; DNA: TGCGCCAGCATCCACGGGACAGGGGGCACCGGGGAGCTGTTTTTT; V: TRBV5-1; J: TRBJ2-2; D: TRBD1; size: few
CDR3: CASRDYTFTDTQYF; DNA: TGTGCCAGCCGGGACTATACCTTCACAGATACGCAGTATTTT; V: TRBV27; J: TRBJ2-3; D: TRBD2; size: few
CDR3: CASSLGFTNEKLFF; DNA: TGTGCCAGCAGTTTAGGTTTTACTAATGAAAAACTGTTTTTT; V: TRBV28; J: TRBJ1-4; D: .; size: .
CDR3: CASSQEPLLAGELFF; DNA: TGCGCCAGCAGCCAAGAACCTCTCCTAGCCGGGGAGCTGTTTTTT; V: TRBV4-1; J: TRBJ2-2; D: .; size: once
CDR3: CASSPRGRAYQETQYF; DNA: TGTGCCAGTAGTCCACGGGGCAGGGCTTACCAAGAGACCCAGTACTTC; V: TRBV19; J: TRBJ2-5; D: .; size: .
CDR3: CAWSRRGEQETQYF; DNA: TGTGCCTGGAGCCGACGTGGGGAGCAAGAGACCCAGTACTTC; V: TRBV30; J: TRBJ2-5; D: .; size: few